This passage covers 13 T cell receptor beta chains from one sample sequenced in a study of T cells after yellow fever vaccination. A single record per CDR3 protein comes from TCRdb applying MiXCR to the 5' RACE reads. The data contain under 500,000 distinct CDR3 sequences, 18% of them singletons. The sequencing used PBMCs, collected before the yellow fever booster vaccination. Receptor source: a man aged 18 to 29 who received the YFV17D yellow fever vaccine.

This clonotype was observed at least ten times. The J gene is TRBJ1-1, the V gene TRBV15; D is uncertain. Trimming stripped 1 base from V and 4 bases from J, with 13 bases between. CDR3 size: 15 residues. Germline V CDR1 and CDR2: LNHNV, YYDKDF (reference sequence). The CDR3 region is CATSRVRRLITEAFF. CDR3 nucleotides: TGTGCCACCAGCAGAGTTCGGCGGTTAATCACTGAAGCTTTCTTT. The entire variable domain, with the rest obtained from reference TRBV15 and TRBJ1-1, is as follows: DAMVIQNPRYQVTQFGKPVTLSCSQTLNHNVMYWYQQKSSQAPKLLFHYYDKDFNNEADTPDNFQSRRPNTSFCFLDIRSPGLGDTAMYLCATSRVRRLITEAFFGQGTRLTVV.

The chain links TRBV5-1 to TRBJ2-1; D not resolved. The CDR3 sequence is 13 residues long. V lost 0 bases, J lost 10 bases, and 11 bases lay in between. Looked up from germline, CDR1 is SGHRS and CDR2 is YFSETQ. The CDR3 DNA reads as TGCGCCAGCAGCTTGGGTGTGGCGCAAGAGCAGTTCTTC. Its protein is CASSLGVAQEQFF.

In its sample, this clonotype was seen many times. V gene TRBV11-2 combines with J gene TRBJ2-5; D is perhaps TRBD2 (6 bases). The germline V gene has CDR1 SGHAT and CDR2 FQNNGV. The CDR3 is made up of 15 amino acids. V shed 5 bases and J shed 1 base, with 14 bases lying between them. CDR3 sequence reads: CASSPPAGGQETQYF. DNA of the CDR3: TGTGCCAGCAGCCCCCCCGCCGGGGGCCAAGAGACCCAGTACTTC.

The chain is built from TRBV14 and TRBJ2-3, with a possible D match to TRBD1 (5 bases). Per the germline V gene, CDR1 is SGHDN and CDR2 is FVKESK. The CDR3 is made up of 12 amino acids. Trimming removed 0 bases from V and 14 bases from J, with 12 bases in between. The DNA of the CDR3 is TGTGCCAGCAGCCAAGAAACAGGATTGTTGTATTTT. As protein: CASSQETGLLYF.

The chain employs TRBV27 and TRBJ1-5; D gene uncertain. With 4 bases removed from V and 2 bases from J, the gap between germline ends came to 6 bases. Germline CDR1 is MNHEY and CDR2 is SMNVEV (reference sequence). The CDR3 is 13 residues long. CDR3 protein: CASSWERNQPQHF. Written as DNA, the CDR3 is TGTGCCAGCAGTTGGGAGCGCAATCAGCCCCAGCATTTT.

The CDR3 is CASSSSGGPYSNQPQHF. The CDR3 DNA reads TGTGCCAGCAGCTCTTCGGGGGGACCCTATAGCAATCAGCCCCAGCATTTT. The rearrangement links TRBV7-9 to TRBJ1-5; TRBD1 is a possible D gene (5 bases). Between the trimmed V and J ends, which lost 4 bases and 0 bases, there was a span of 16 bases. The CDR3 consists of 17 residues. CDR1 is SEHNR and CDR2 is FQNEAQ in the germline V gene (reference sequence).

This clonotype appeared a few times. The rearrangement links TRBV4-2 to TRBJ1-2, with D perhaps TRBD1 (6 bases). The germline V gene encodes CDR1 LGHNA and CDR2 YNFKEQ. The CDR3 spans 16 residues. The V end lost 1 base, the J end lost 0 bases, and 12 bases lay between the germline ends. The CDR3 nucleotides read TGTGCCAGCAGCCAAGTCGCTCGGACAGCTAACTATGGCTACACCTTC. It codes for CASSQVARTANYGYTF.

This clonotype was seen a handful of times. The chain combines TRBV6-5 with TRBJ2-7; D is unclear. CDR1 and CDR2 (germline): MNHEY, SVGAGI. This CDR3 is built from 15 residues. V was clipped by 0 bases and J by 0 bases, with 9 bases between them. CDR3 protein: CASSYSSGLSYEQYF. In DNA form, the CDR3 reads TGTGCCAGCAGTTACTCTTCAGGCCTCTCCTACGAGCAGTACTTC.

This chain connects TRBV24-1 to TRBJ2-5; D tentatively reads TRBD1 or TRBD2 (5 bases each). The CDR3 is 12 amino acids. The germline V gene has CDR1 KGHDR and CDR2 SFDVKD. The ends were cut back, 7 bases at V and 5 bases at J, with 10 bases in the middle. The CDR3 region is CATRGPLETQYF. CDR3 in DNA: TGTGCCACCAGGGGACCGTTGGAGACCCAGTACTTC.

The rearrangement joins TRBV20-1 to TRBJ1-5; D gene ambiguous. With 3 bases removed from V and 6 bases from J, the gap between germline ends came to 9 bases. The CDR3 extends over 12 amino acids. Germline CDR1 is DFQATT and CDR2 is SNEGSKA (reference sequence). CDR3 coding DNA: TGCAGTGCTAGTGGATATGGTCAGCCCCAGCATTTT. As protein: CSASGYGQPQHF.

This rearrangement joins TRBV7-8 to TRBJ2-1; 9 nucleotides match TRBD1. V was pared by 0 bases and J by 14 bases, with 5 bases of the junction left unmatched. The CDR3 has 13 residues. Germline loops: CDR1 SGHVS, CDR2 FQNEAQ. In DNA form, the CDR3 reads TGTGCCAGCAGCTTAGCTTCCCGGACAGGGGAGTTCTTC. This encodes CASSLASRTGEFF.

This clonotype has a count of ten or more. The chain combines TRBV27 with TRBJ2-1, with D unclear. Trimming pared 10 bases from V and 10 bases from J, leaving 11 bases between. Germline loops: CDR1 MNHEY, CDR2 SMNVEV (reference sequence). This CDR3 contains 10 residues. The CDR3 here is CATLSREQFF. The CDR3 DNA reads as TGTGCCACCCTGTCGCGGGAGCAGTTCTTC.

This clonotype occurred once. This sequence joins TRBV5-4 and TRBJ1-2; 7 bases line up with TRBD1. CDR3 size: 14 residues. Germline V gene sequence: CDR1 SGHNT, CDR2 YYREEE (reference sequence). J gave up 4 bases and V 5 bases, and 8 bases lay outside the gene matches. Here the CDR3 reads CASRDRRSSYGYTF. The DNA for the CDR3 is TGTGCCAGCAGGGACAGGCGATCTTCCTATGGCTACACCTTC.